This TCR beta chain was identified in a study of regulatory T cells in long-lasting Graves disease. Study-wide findings and caveats: There were preferences for TRBV28, TRBJ1-2 and TRBJ2-5 in persistent disease.

A remark on this clonotype: The antigen remains undetermined.

The CDR3 length is 16 residues. The germline gives CDR1 SGDLS, CDR2 YYNGEE. The junction had 12 bases not matched to a gene; V was cut back by 2 bases and J by 4 bases. With iRepertoire HTBI primers and Arm-PCR of CDR3 regions, TCR beta libraries were built. TCRdb ran MiXCR on the multiplex PCR reads and lists one entry per CDR3 protein. This table holds 450,000 to 650,000 distinct CDR3 sequences, about 16% found once. Documented time point: newly diagnosed GD, antithyroid drugs for less than 3 months. The authors made the TCR library using RNA they extracted from PBMCs. Another study also made use of these data, one on T cells in Graves' hyperthyroidism and ophthalmopathy. Turning to that study: The study left out patients who had uncontrolled infection, other autoimmune disease, pregnancy or lactation. Blood samples included most of the expanded thyroid clonotypes exceeding 0.001.

The chain couples TRBV9 to TRBJ2-7; 7 positions match TRBD1. This specimen was peripheral blood mononuclear cells (PBMCs), taken at new diagnosis, from a patient treated with antithyroid drugs. The sequence derives from a woman between 40 and 65 years old with Graves disease. CDR3 sequence reads: CASSVSPGTAKYEQYF. The CDR3, as DNA: TGTGCCAGCAGCGTGTCTCCTGGGACAGCCAAGTACGAGCAGTACTTC.